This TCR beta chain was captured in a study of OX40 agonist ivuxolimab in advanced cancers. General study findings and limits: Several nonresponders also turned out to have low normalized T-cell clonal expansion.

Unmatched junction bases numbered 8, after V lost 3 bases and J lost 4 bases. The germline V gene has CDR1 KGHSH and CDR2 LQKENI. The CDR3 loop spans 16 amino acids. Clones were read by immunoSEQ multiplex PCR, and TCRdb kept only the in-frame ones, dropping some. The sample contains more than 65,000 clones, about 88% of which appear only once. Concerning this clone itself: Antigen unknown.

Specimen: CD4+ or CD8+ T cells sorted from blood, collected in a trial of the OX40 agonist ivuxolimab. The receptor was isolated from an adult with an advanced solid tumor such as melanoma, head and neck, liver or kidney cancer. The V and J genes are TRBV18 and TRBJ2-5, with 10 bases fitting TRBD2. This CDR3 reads CASSPQAGGSPETQYF. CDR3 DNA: TGTGCCAGCTCACCGCAAGCGGGAGGGTCTCCAGAGACCCAGTACTTC.